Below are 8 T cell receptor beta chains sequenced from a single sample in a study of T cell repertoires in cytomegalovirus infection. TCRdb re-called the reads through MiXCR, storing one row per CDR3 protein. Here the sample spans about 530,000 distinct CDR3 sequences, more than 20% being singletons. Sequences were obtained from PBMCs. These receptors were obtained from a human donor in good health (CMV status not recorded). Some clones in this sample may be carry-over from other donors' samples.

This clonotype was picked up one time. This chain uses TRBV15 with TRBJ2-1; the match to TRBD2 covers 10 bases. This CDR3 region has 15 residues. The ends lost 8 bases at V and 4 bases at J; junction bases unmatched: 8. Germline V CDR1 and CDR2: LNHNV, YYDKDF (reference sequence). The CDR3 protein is CATASGRAVYNEQFF. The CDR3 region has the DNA TGTGCCACCGCCAGCGGGAGGGCAGTGTACAATGAGCAGTTCTTC.

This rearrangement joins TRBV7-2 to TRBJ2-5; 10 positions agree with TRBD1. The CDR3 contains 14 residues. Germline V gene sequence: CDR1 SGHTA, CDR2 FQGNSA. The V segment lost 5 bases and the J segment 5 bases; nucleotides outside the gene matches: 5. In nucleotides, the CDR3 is TGTGCCAGCAGCCTAAGGACAGGGGGGGAGACCCAGTACTTC. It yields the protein CASSLRTGGETQYF.

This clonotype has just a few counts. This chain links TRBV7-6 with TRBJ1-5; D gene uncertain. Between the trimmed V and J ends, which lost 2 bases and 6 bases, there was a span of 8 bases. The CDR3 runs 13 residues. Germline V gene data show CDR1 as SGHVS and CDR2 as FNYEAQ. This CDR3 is CASSLNPSQPQHF. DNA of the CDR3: TGTGCCAGCAGCTTAAATCCCTCTCAGCCCCAGCATTTT.

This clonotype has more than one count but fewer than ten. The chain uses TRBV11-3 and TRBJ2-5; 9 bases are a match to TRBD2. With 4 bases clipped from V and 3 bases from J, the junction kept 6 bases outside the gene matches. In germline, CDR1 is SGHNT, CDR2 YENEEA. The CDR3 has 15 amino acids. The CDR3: CASSSGQRGEETQYF. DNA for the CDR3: TGTGCCAGCAGCTCTGGACAGCGGGGGGAAGAGACCCAGTACTTC. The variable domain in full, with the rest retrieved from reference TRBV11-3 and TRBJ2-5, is EAGVVQSPRYKIIEKKQPVAFWCNPISGHNTLYWYLQNLGQGPELLIRYENEEAVDDSQLPKDRFSAERLKGVDSTLKIQPAELGDSAVYLCASSSGQRGEETQYFGPGTRLLVL.

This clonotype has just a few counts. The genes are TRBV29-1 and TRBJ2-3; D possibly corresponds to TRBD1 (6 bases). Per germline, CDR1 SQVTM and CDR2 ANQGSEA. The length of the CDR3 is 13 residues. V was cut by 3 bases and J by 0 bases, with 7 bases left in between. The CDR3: CSVDTGSTDTQYF. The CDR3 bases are TGCAGCGTTGATACAGGGAGCACAGATACGCAGTATTTT.

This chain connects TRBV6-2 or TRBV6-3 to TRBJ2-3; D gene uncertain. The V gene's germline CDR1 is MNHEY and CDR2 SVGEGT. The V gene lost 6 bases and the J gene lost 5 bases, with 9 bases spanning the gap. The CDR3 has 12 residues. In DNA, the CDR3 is TGTGCCAGCAGCCACGATGGAGATACGCAGTATTTT. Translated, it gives CASSHDGDTQYF.

The CDR3 nucleotides read TGCGCCAGCAGCCAAGTACCCGGGACTAGCGGAAACAATGAGCAGTTCTTC. Protein: CASSQVPGTSGNNEQFF. This sequence joins TRBV4-1 and TRBJ2-1, with TRBD2 identical over 11 bases. CDR3 length: 17 residues. The trim removed 1 base at V and 5 bases at J, leaving 7 bases unmatched. Germline CDR1 and CDR2: MGHRA and YSYEKL.

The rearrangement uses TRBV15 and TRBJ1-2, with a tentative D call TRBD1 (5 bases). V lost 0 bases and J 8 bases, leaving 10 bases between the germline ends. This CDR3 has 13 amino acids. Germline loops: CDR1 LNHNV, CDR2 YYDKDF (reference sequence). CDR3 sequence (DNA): TGTGCCACCAGCAGAGATCGGCAGGGAGGCTACACCTTC. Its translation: CATSRDRQGGYTF.